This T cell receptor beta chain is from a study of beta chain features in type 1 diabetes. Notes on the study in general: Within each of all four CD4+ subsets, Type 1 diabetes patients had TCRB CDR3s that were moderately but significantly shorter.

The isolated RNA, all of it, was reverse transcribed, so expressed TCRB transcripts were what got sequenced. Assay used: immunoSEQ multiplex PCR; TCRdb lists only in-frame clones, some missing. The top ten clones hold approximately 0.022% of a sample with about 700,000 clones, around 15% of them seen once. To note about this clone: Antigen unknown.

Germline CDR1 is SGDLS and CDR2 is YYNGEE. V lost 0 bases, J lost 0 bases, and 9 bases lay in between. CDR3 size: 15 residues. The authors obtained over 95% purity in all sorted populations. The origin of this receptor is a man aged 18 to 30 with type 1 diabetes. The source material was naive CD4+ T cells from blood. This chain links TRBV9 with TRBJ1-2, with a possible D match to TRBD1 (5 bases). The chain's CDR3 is CASSVATDPNYGYTF. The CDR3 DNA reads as TGTGCCAGCAGCGTAGCGACAGACCCTAACTATGGCTACACCTTC. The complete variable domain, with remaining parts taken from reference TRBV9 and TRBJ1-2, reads DSGVTQTPKHLITATGQRVTLRCSPRSGDLSVYWYQQSLDQGLQFLIQYYNGEERAKGNILERFSAQQFPDLHSELNLSSLELGDSALYFCASSVATDPNYGYTFGSGTRLTVV.